A selection of T cell receptor beta chains follows, all from one sample in a study of blood T cell repertoires in COVID-19. TCRdb keeps only in-frame clones here, not all; method: immunoSEQ multiplex PCR. The sample consists of 250,000 to 400,000 clones, roughly 88% of them appearing once. Material: peripheral blood. All receptors derive from a woman under 40 with COVID-19, enrolled during active disease. The CDR3 runs from the conserved cysteine through the conserved F or W. The D gene is left open where the match is weak. Rows give clone size only sometimes, using once, few, many, or a class for an expanded clone.

j_call clone_size v_call d_call cdr3_aa cdr3_nt
TRBJ1-1 NA TRBV9 NA CASSVGANTEAFF TGTGCCAGCAGCGTAGGGGCGAACACTGAAGCTTTCTTT
TRBJ2-5 NA TRBV6-2/TRBV6-3 TRBD1 CASSTTGVRETQYF TGTGCCAGCAGTACGACAGGGGTGAGAGAGACCCAGTACTTC
TRBJ1-3 few TRBV19 NA CASSIEGSSGNTIYF TGTGCCAGTAGTATAGAGGGCAGCTCTGGAAACACCATATATTTT
TRBJ2-7 NA TRBV5-1 TRBD2 CASSLTSGGDEQYF TGCGCCAGCAGCCTGACTAGCGGGGGGGACGAGCAGTACTTC
TRBJ1-4 once TRBV11-2 NA CASSRGHHPPTGNEKLFF TGTGCCAGCAGTCGGGGACACCACCCCCCCACAGGTAATGAAAAACTGTTTTTT
TRBJ1-4 NA TRBV20-1 NA CSAASSEKLFF TGCAGTGCTGCATCCAGTGAAAAACTGTTTTTT
TRBJ1-3 NA TRBV9 NA CASSPNQGNSGNTIYF TGTGCCAGCAGCCCAAACCAGGGGAACTCTGGAAACACCATATATTTT
TRBJ1-5 NA TRBV2 NA CASSARTELNQPQHF TGTGCCAGCAGTGCTCGGACAGAATTAAATCAGCCCCAGCATTTT
TRBJ1-6 once TRBV4-1 NA CASSPQVPNSPLHF TGCGCCAGCAGTCCTCAGGTGCCCAATTCACCCCTCCACTTT
TRBJ1-1 NA TRBV6-5 TRBD1 CASSYTGQGAATFF TGTGCCAGCAGTTACACCGGACAGGGGGCTGCGACTTTCTTT
TRBJ1-2 once TRBV7-9 NA CASSSFPDGYTF TGTGCCAGCAGCTCTTTCCCTGATGGCTACACCTTC
TRBJ2-4 NA TRBV19 TRBD2 CASSIDDPPGGNIQYF TGTGCCAGTAGTATAGACGACCCGCCGGGGGGAAACATTCAGTACTTC
TRBJ2-6 NA TRBV2 NA CASSDPLGDSGANVLTF TGTGCCAGCAGTGATCCCCTAGGAGACTCTGGGGCCAACGTCCTGACTTTC
TRBJ2-3 NA TRBV5-1 TRBD2 CASSLWGTSGALADTQYF TGCGCCAGCAGCTTGTGGGGGACTAGCGGGGCGCTTGCAGATACGCAGTATTTT
TRBJ1-1 NA TRBV28 NA CASRTNGGYTEAFF TGTGCCAGCAGGACCAATGGGGGCTACACTGAAGCTTTCTTT
TRBJ2-3 NA TRBV29-1 TRBD2 CSVEGASGATDTQYF TGCAGCGTTGAAGGGGCTAGCGGGGCCACAGATACGCAGTATTTT
TRBJ1-1 NA TRBV6-5 NA CASSYSAVAGGSFF NA
TRBJ2-3 NA TRBV10-2 TRBD2 CASRGTSGGYTDTQYF TGCGCCAGCAGGGGGACTAGCGGGGGGTACACAGATACGCAGTATTTT
TRBJ2-7 NA TRBV14 TRBD2 CASSQGVGLAAWEQYF TGTGCCAGCAGCCAAGGTGTGGGACTAGCAGCCTGGGAGCAGTACTTC
TRBJ2-1 NA TRBV15 NA CATSFVPGDNEQFF TGTGCCACCAGCTTCGTACCGGGTGACAATGAGCAGTTCTTC
TRBJ1-1 few TRBV29-1 TRBD1 CSVEGTGPTLRAFF TGCAGCGTCGAGGGGACAGGGCCGACCCTTCGGGCTTTCTTT
TRBJ1-2 NA TRBV5-1 NA CASSLGAAYGYTF TGCGCCAGCAGCTTGGGGGCAGCCTATGGCTACACCTTC
TRBJ1-2 NA TRBV18 NA CASSPRGEGYTF TGTGCCAGCTCACCCCGGGGGGAAGGCTACACCTTC
TRBJ1-1 NA TRBV5-1 NA CASSTIWGQNTEAFF TGCGCCAGCAGCACCATCTGGGGACAGAACACTGAAGCTTTCTTT
TRBJ1-2 NA TRBV2 NA CASSTGHWYGYTF TGTGCCAGCAGTACGGGACATTGGTATGGCTACACCTTC
TRBJ2-5 NA TRBV29-1 NA CSVDKNQETQYF TGCAGCGTCGACAAGAACCAAGAGACCCAGTACTTC
TRBJ1-5 NA TRBV28 TRBD1 CASSFRTGDQPQHF TGTGCCAGCAGTTTTCGGACAGGGGATCAGCCCCAGCATTTT
TRBJ2-3 NA TRBV7-3 NA CASSLTGLTTDTQYF TGTGCCAGCAGCTTAACGGGACTCACCACAGATACGCAGTATTTT
TRBJ1-3 NA TRBV19 NA CASSRDRSSGNTIYF TGTGCCAGTAGCCGAGACAGGAGCTCTGGAAACACCATATATTTT
TRBJ2-2 NA TRBV15 NA CATSSDTGELFF TGTGCCACCAGCAGCGACACCGGGGAGCTGTTTTTT
TRBJ2-7 NA TRBV25-1 NA CASSNRENSYEQYF TGTGCCAGCAGTAACAGGGAAAACTCCTACGAGCAGTACTTC
TRBJ1-1 once TRBV5-1 NA CASTAGTEAFF TGCGCCAGCACCGCGGGTACAGAAGCTTTCTTT
TRBJ2-3 NA TRBV3-1/TRBV3-2 TRBD2 CASSPYGGGDGDTQYF TGTGCCAGCAGTCCTTACGGGGGAGGGGACGGGGATACGCAGTATTTT